This passage covers 24 T cell receptor beta chains from one sample sequenced in a study of T cells of healthy individuals (dated by TCRdb to the late 2010s). Library prep was done by 5' RACE. TCRdb lists the instrument as Illumina MiSeq. Using fastp trimming at Q25 and MiXCR clonotype assembly, TCRdb reanalyzed the public sequencing data and kept in-frame beta chains. Entries that share a CDR3 protein sequence are merged under the most common genes and DNA. This sample comprises 35,000 to 45,000 distinct CDR3 sequences, approximately 4.9% of them detected only once. Of the sample, over 8.5% is held by the ten largest clones. These receptors originate from a human donor in good health.

This clonotype showed up many times. This rearrangement joins TRBV7-8 to TRBJ1-6; the D is unclear. There are 13 residues in the CDR3. Germline CDR1 is SGHVS and CDR2 is FQNEAQ. Between the trimmed V and J ends, which lost 5 bases and 9 bases, there was a span of 11 bases. CDR3 sequence: CASSPQNSSPLHF. DNA for the CDR3: TGTGCCAGCAGCCCTCAGAATAGTTCACCCCTCCACTTT.

This clonotype was observed a few times. The genes are TRBV24-1 and TRBJ2-1, with D possibly being TRBD1 or TRBD2 (7 bases each). CDR1 KGHDR and CDR2 SFDVKD come from the germline V gene. This CDR3 comprises 15 residues. V lost 6 bases and J lost 9, with 20 bases in between. The CDR3 here is CATSQRRGGGLEQFF. DNA for the CDR3: TGTGCCACCAGTCAACGACGGGGAGGGGGCCTTGAGCAGTTCTTC.

This clonotype has ten or more counts. The chain joins TRBV5-1 to TRBJ2-3, with TRBD2 identical over 7 bases. Germline assignment: CDR1 SGHRS and CDR2 YFSETQ. V dropped 2 bases and J dropped 5; count of bases not matched to a gene: 11. The CDR3 is made up of 16 amino acids. The CDR3 region has the DNA TGCGCCAGCAGCTTTGGTGAGCGGGGTCCCGGAGATACGCAGTATTTT. As protein: CASSFGERGPGDTQYF.

This clonotype was seen at least ten times. V gene TRBV20-1 combines with J gene TRBJ2-7; TRBD1 is a possible D gene (6 bases). The CDR3 sequence is 13 residues long. The germline V gene encodes CDR1 DFQATT and CDR2 SNEGSKA (reference sequence). Trimming removed 3 bases from V and 1 base from J, with 10 bases in between. The CDR3 is CSASQGLSYEQYF. Written as DNA, the CDR3 is TGCAGTGCTAGTCAGGGGCTATCCTACGAGCAGTACTTC.

This clonotype was counted many times. The CDR3 spells CASSLNQYNEQFF. DNA for the CDR3: TGTGCCAGCAGTCTTAATCAGTACAATGAGCAGTTCTTC. V gene TRBV27 combines with J gene TRBJ2-1; D is undetermined. This CDR3 contains 13 residues. V shed 5 bases and J shed 4 bases, with 9 bases lying between them. CDR1 is MNHEY, CDR2 SMNVEV, per germline (reference sequence).

This clonotype showed up many times. V gene TRBV2 combines with J gene TRBJ2-6, with a possible D match to TRBD1 (5 bases). Per the germline V gene, CDR1 is SNHLY and CDR2 is FYNNEI. The CDR3 is made up of 16 amino acids. The V gene lost 10 bases and the J gene lost 4 bases, with 20 bases spanning the gap. The DNA for the CDR3 is TGTGCCATGCGGCGCACTTCTGGGGCAGGGGCCAACGTCCTGACTTTC. As protein: CAMRRTSGAGANVLTF.

This clonotype was observed many times. This chain joins TRBV7-9 and TRBJ2-2; D is perhaps TRBD1 (6 bases). The CDR3 spans 15 residues. Germline V CDR1 and CDR2: SEHNR, FQNEAQ (reference sequence). V gave up 2 bases and J gave up 6 bases, with 13 bases separating them. CDR3 in DNA: TGTGCCAGCAGCTTAACGACAGGCAAGCCCGGGGAGCTGTTTTTT. This gives the protein CASSLTTGKPGELFF.

This clonotype was detected many times. This chain joins TRBV11-2 and TRBJ1-3, with D maybe TRBD1 (5 bases). Deletions cut 2 bases from V and 0 bases from J, with 26 bases between. The CDR3 has 21 amino acids. Germline lookup yields CDR1 SGHAT and CDR2 FQNNGV. CDR3 amino acids: CASSLNRLLRSDTISGNTIYF. In DNA form, the CDR3 reads TGTGCCAGCAGCTTAAATCGACTGCTTCGGTCGGACACCATCTCTGGAAACACCATATATTTT.

In its sample, this clonotype was seen many times. This chain uses TRBV29-1 with TRBJ1-1; weak D call: TRBD1 (6 bases). Germline V gene lookup returns CDR1 SQVTM and CDR2 ANQGSEA. The CDR3 is made up of 13 amino acids. V lost 7 bases, J lost 1 base, and 13 bases lay in between. The CDR3 coding sequence is TGCAGCGCGAGGGGGAGTTGGAACACTGAAGCTTTCTTT. Its protein is CSARGSWNTEAFF. Supplemented by reference TRBV29-1 and TRBJ1-1, the full variable domain reads SAVISQKPSRDICQRGTSLTIQCQVDSQVTMMFWYRQQPGQSLTLIATANQGSEATYESGFVIDKFPISRPNLTFSTLTVSNMSPEDSSIYLCSARGSWNTEAFFGQGTRLTVV.

This clonotype was observed at least ten times. V and J are TRBV6-5 and TRBJ1-1; the match to TRBD1 covers 10 bases. The V gene end was trimmed by 6 bases and the J gene end by 3 bases; junction bases not matched to a gene: 7. Germline lookup yields CDR1 MNHEY and CDR2 SVGAGI. The CDR3 length is 15 residues. This CDR3 is CASRISGTGDTEAFF. As DNA, the CDR3 is TGTGCCAGCAGGATTTCCGGGACAGGGGACACTGAAGCTTTCTTT.

V usage is TRBV5-4 and J usage is TRBJ2-2; 7 nucleotides line up with TRBD1. Germline CDR1 reads SGHNT; CDR2 reads YYREEE (reference sequence). V shed 0 bases, J shed 6 bases, and the junction held 5 bases outside the gene matches. The CDR3 covers 15 residues. The CDR3 here is CASSLDTGVAGELFF. For the CDR3, the DNA is TGTGCCAGCAGCTTGGATACAGGGGTAGCCGGGGAGCTGTTTTTT.

This clonotype was seen ten or more times. The chain joins TRBV4-3 to TRBJ2-7; D is ambiguous. V was cut by 0 bases and J by 4 bases, with 7 bases left in between. Germline loops: CDR1 LGHNA, CDR2 YSLEER. The CDR3 is 13 residues long. The CDR3 loop is CASSQDRQYEQYF. The CDR3 nucleotides are TGCGCCAGCAGCCAAGATCGCCAGTACGAGCAGTACTTC.

The rearrangement uses TRBV10-3 and TRBJ1-1; no reliable D call. This CDR3 contains 13 residues. From germline, CDR1 is ENHRY and CDR2 SYGVKD. Between the trimmed V and J ends, which lost 3 bases and 5 bases, there was a span of 10 bases. CDR3 nucleotide sequence: TGTGCCATCAGTGAATGGAGCGGGACTGAAGCTTTCTTT. It specifies CAISEWSGTEAFF.

This clonotype was recorded many times. This chain joins TRBV12-3 or TRBV12-4 and TRBJ2-1; D remains ambiguous. The CDR3 loop spans 14 amino acids. Between the trimmed V and J ends, which lost 4 bases and 0 bases, there was a span of 7 bases. The chain's CDR3 is CASSSRNSYNEQFF. The CDR3 DNA reads TGTGCCAGCAGTTCTAGGAACTCCTACAATGAGCAGTTCTTC.

This clonotype showed up many times. This chain uses TRBV6-4 with TRBJ1-5; D not certain. V shed 3 bases and J shed 0 bases, with 3 bases lying between them. Per the germline V gene, CDR1 is MRHNA and CDR2 is SNTAGT. This CDR3 contains 13 residues. As DNA, the CDR3 is TGTGCCAGCAGTGAATATAGCAATCAGCCCCAGCATTTT. Residues: CASSEYSNQPQHF.

The chain uses TRBV11-1 and TRBJ2-4; D unresolved. The V gene's germline CDR1 is SGHAT and CDR2 FQDESV (reference sequence). The CDR3 has 16 residues. V gave up 3 bases and J gave up 1 base, with 13 bases separating them. CDR3 DNA sequence: TGTGCCAGCAGCTTCCCGCGGCCCTGGGCCAAAAACATTCAGTACTTC. Its translation is CASSFPRPWAKNIQYF.

At least ten counts were recorded for this clonotype. V gene TRBV4-1 combines with J gene TRBJ1-2; the D gene is possibly TRBD1 (5 bases). The length of the CDR3 is 19 residues. Germline values: CDR1 MGHRA, CDR2 YSYEKL. The V and J ends lost 0 bases and 8 bases respectively, with 28 bases between them. CDR3 nucleotides: TGCGCCAGCAGCCAAGATGGCGGGGCACAGCGTCGGGGTCGGCTCGGCTACACCTTC. Translated: CASSQDGGAQRRGRLGYTF.

This clonotype appeared a few times. This chain links TRBV2 with TRBJ2-3; 11 bases match TRBD2. This CDR3 region has 15 residues. J was trimmed by 3 bases and V by 6 bases; bases with no gene match: 5. CDR1 and CDR2 (germline): SNHLY, FYNNEI. As DNA, the CDR3 is TGTGCCAGCAGCCCCGGGACTAGCGGTACAGATACGCAGTATTTT. Translating it yields CASSPGTSGTDTQYF.

The sample holds many counts of this clonotype. The chain uses TRBV18 and TRBJ2-5; possible D gene TRBD1, 6 bases. The CDR3 runs to 14 residues. The germline gives CDR1 KGHSH, CDR2 LQKENI. V gave up 4 bases and J gave up 2 bases, with 11 bases separating them. CDR3: CASSLFQGQETQYF. For the CDR3, the DNA is TGTGCCAGCTCACTCTTTCAGGGGCAAGAGACCCAGTACTTC.

The V call is TRBV15, the J call TRBJ2-3; 8 bases match TRBD2. Germline V gene data show CDR1 as LNHNV and CDR2 as YYDKDF (reference sequence). The CDR3 contains 16 residues. Unmatched junction bases numbered 16, after V lost 8 bases and J lost 6 bases. The CDR3 nucleotides are TGTGCCACCCGATCCACCGCCGGGGGGGCAACTGATACGCAGTATTTT. Protein product: CATRSTAGGATDTQYF.

This clonotype was recorded a few times. J is TRBJ1-4 and V is TRBV5-4; D not certain. In germline, CDR1 is SGHNT, CDR2 YYREEE (reference sequence). V lost 4 bases and J lost 8, with 12 bases in between. This CDR3 is 13 amino acids long. For the CDR3, the DNA is TGTGCCAGCAGCGCAGACACGGGGGAAAAACTGTTTTTT. Amino acid sequence: CASSADTGEKLFF.

This clonotype was counted ten times or more. This chain uses TRBV11-2 with TRBJ2-3, with TRBD2 identical over 10 bases. With V trimmed by 4 bases and J by 2 bases, 3 bases remained unmatched. This CDR3 region has 15 residues. The germline V gene encodes CDR1 SGHAT and CDR2 FQNNGV. Here the CDR3 reads CASSYGLAATDTQYF. The CDR3, as DNA: TGTGCCAGCAGCTATGGACTAGCGGCCACAGATACGCAGTATTTT.

In this sample, this clonotype turned up many times. V gene TRBV29-1 combines with J gene TRBJ2-7; D could derive from TRBD1 or TRBD2 (7 bases each). Trimming took 6 bases from V and 2 from J, leaving 14 bases between them. The CDR3 is 13 residues long. CDR1 is SQVTM, CDR2 ANQGSEA, per germline. The CDR3 protein is CSVPGGQPYEQYF. CDR3 in DNA: TGCAGCGTCCCGGGGGGACAGCCCTACGAGCAGTACTTC.

This clonotype was detected many times. The chain joins TRBV5-1 to TRBJ2-1; 9 bases line up with TRBD1. J was trimmed by 4 bases and V by 6 bases; bases with no gene match: 2. Germline values: CDR1 SGHRS, CDR2 YFSETQ. The CDR3 consists of 13 residues. The CDR3 DNA is TGCGCCAGCACCGGGACAGGGTACAATGAGCAGTTCTTC. It encodes CASTGTGYNEQFF.